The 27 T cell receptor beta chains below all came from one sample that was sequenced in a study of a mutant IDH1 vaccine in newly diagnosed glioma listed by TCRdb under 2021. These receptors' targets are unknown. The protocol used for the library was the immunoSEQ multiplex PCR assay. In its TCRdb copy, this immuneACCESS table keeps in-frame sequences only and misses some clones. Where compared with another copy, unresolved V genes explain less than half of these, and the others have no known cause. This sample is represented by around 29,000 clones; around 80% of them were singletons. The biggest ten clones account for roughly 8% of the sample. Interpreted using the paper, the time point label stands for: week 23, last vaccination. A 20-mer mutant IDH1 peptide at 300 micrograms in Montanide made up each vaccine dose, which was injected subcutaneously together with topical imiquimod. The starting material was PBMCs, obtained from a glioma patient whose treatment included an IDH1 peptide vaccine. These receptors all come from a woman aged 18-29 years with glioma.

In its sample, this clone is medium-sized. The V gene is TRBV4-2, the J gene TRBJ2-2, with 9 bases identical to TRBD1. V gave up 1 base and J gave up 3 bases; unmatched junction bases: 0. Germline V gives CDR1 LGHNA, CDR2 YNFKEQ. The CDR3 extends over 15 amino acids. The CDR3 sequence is CASSQGQGDTGELFF. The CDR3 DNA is TGTGCCAGCAGCCAAGGACAGGGGGACACCGGGGAGCTGTTTTTT.

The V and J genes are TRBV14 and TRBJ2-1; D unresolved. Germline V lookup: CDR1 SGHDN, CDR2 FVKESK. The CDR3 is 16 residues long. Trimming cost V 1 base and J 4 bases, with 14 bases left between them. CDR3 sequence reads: CASSQAPRGVYNEQFF. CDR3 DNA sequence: TGTGCCAGCAGCCAAGCCCCCCGTGGGGTTTACAATGAGCAGTTCTTC. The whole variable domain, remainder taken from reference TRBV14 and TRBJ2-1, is EAGVTQFPSHSVIEKGQTVTLRCDPISGHDNLYWYRRVMGKEIKFLLHFVKESKQDESGMPNNRFLAERTGGTYSTLKVQPAELEDSGVYFCASSQAPRGVYNEQFFGPGTRLTVL.

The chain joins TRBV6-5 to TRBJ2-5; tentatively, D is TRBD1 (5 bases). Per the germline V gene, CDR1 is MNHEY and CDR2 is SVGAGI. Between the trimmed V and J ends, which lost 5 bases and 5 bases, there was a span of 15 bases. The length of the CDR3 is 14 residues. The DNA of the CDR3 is TGTGCCAGCAGTGGATCAGGGCCGTCTGAGACCCAGTACTTC. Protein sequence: CASSGSGPSETQYF.

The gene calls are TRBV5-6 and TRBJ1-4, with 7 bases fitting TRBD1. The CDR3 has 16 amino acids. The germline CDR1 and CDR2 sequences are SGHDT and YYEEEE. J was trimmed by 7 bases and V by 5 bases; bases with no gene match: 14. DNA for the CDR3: TGTGCCAGCAGACTAGGACAGGCCCTCGGCGGTGAAAAACTGTTTTTT. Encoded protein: CASRLGQALGGEKLFF.

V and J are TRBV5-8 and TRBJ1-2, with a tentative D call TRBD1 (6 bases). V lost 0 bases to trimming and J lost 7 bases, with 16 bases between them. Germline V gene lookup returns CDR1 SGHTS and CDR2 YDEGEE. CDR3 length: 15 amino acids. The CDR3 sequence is CASSLALGGRLGYTF. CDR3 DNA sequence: TGTGCCAGCAGCTTGGCCTTGGGGGGCCGTCTTGGCTACACCTTC.

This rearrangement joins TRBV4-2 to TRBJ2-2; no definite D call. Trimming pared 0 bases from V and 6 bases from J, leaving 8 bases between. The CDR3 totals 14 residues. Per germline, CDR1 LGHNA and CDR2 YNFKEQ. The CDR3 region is CASSQDSFSGELFF. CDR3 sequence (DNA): TGTGCCAGCAGCCAAGACTCCTTTTCCGGGGAGCTGTTTTTT.

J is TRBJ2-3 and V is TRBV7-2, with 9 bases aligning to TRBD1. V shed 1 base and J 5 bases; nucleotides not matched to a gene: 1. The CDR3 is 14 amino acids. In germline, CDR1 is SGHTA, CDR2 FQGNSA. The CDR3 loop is CASSLDRGRDTQYF. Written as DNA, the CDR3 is TGTGCCAGCAGCTTAGACAGGGGGCGAGATACGCAGTATTTT. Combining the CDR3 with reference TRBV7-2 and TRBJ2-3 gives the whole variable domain GAGVSQSPSNKVTEKGKDVELRCDPISGHTALYWYRQSLGQGLEFLIYFQGNSAPDKSGLPSDRFSAERTGGSVSTLTIQRTQQEDSAVYLCASSLDRGRDTQYFGPGTRLTVL.

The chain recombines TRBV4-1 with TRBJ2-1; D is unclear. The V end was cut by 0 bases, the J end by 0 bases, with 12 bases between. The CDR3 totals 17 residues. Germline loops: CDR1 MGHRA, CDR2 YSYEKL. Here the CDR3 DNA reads TGCGCCAGCAGCCAAGACGGCTCGAGCAGCTCCTACAATGAGCAGTTCTTC. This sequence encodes CASSQDGSSSSYNEQFF.

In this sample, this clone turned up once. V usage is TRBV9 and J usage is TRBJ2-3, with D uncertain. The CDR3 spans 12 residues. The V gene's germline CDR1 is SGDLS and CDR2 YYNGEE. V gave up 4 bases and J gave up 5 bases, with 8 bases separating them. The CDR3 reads CASSPIGDTQYF. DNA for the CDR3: TGTGCCAGCAGCCCTATTGGAGATACGCAGTATTTT.

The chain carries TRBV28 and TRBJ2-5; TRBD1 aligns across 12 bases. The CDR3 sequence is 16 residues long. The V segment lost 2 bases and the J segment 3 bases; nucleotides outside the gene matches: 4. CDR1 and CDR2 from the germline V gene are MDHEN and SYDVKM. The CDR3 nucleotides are TGTGCCAGCAGTTTAACCGGGACAGGGGGCGAAGAGACCCAGTACTTC. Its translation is CASSLTGTGGEETQYF.

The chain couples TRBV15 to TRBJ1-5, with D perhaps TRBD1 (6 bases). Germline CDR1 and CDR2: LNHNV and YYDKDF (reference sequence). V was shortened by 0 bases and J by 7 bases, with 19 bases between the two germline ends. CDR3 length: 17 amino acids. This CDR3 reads CATSRDSSWGRGQPQHF. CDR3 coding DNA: TGTGCCACCAGCAGAGATAGTTCGTGGGGGCGCGGGCAGCCCCAGCATTTT.

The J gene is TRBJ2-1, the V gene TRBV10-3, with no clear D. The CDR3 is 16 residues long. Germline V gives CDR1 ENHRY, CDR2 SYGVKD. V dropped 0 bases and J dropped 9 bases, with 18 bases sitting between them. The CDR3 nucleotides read TGTGCCATCAGTGAGTCTTCGGAAGGCACAAAAGGTGAGCAGTTCTTC. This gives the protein CAISESSEGTKGEQFF.

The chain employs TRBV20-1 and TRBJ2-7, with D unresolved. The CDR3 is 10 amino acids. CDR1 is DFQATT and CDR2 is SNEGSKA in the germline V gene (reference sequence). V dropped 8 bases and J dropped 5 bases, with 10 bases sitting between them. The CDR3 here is CSYLTHEQYF. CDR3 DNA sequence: TGCAGTTACCTAACTCACGAGCAGTACTTC.

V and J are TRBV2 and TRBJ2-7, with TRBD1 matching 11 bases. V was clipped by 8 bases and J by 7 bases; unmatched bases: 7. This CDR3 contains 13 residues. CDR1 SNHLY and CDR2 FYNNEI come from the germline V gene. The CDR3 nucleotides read TGTGCCAGCGGTGGACAGGGGGCGAGGGAGCAGTACTTC. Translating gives CASGGQGAREQYF.

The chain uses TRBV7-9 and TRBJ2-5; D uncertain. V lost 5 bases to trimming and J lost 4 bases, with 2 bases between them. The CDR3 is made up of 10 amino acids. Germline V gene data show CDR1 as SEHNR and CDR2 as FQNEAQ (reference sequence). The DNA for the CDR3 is TGTGCCAGCAGCAGAGAGACCCAGTACTTC. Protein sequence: CASSRETQYF.

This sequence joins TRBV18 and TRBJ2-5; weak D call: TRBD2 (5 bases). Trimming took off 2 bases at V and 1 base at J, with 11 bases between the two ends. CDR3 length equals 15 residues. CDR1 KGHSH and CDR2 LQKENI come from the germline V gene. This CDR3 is CASSPSSIRQETQYF. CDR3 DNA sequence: TGTGCCAGCTCACCATCTAGCATTCGCCAAGAGACCCAGTACTTC.

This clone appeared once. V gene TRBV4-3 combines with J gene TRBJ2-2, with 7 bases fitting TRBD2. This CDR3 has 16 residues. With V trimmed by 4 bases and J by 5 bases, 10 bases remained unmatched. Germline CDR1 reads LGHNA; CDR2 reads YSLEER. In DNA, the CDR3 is TGCGCCAGCAGCCCTATAACGGGAGCGGGGACCGGGGAGCTGTTTTTT. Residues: CASSPITGAGTGELFF.

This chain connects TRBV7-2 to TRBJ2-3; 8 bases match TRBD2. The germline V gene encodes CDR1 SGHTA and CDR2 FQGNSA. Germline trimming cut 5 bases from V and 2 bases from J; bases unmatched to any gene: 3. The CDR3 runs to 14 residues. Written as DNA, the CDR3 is TGTGCCAGCAGCCAACTAGCGGCCACAGATACGCAGTATTTT. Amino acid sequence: CASSQLAATDTQYF.

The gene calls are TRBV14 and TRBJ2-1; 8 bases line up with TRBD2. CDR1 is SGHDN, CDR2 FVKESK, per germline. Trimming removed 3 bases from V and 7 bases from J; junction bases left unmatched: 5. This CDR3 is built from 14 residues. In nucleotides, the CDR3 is TGTGCCAGCAGCCAGGGACTAGAAGGTAATGAGCAGTTCTTC. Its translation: CASSQGLEGNEQFF.

The CDR3 spells CASSVQARSNQPQHF. In DNA, the CDR3 is TGTGCCAGCAGCGTACAGGCTAGGAGCAATCAGCCCCAGCATTTT. The V call is TRBV7-2, the J call TRBJ1-5, with a possible D match to TRBD1 (5 bases). The germline CDR1 and CDR2 sequences are SGHTA and FQGNSA. The CDR3 runs 15 residues. The ends were cut back, 5 bases at V and 1 base at J, with 12 bases in the middle.

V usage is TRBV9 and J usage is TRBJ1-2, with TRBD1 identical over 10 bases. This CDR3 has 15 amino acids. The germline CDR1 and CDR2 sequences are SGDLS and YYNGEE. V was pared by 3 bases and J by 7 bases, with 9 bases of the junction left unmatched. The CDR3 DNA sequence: TGTGCCAGCAGCGATCCCGGGACAGGGGTTCCTGGCTACACCTTC. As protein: CASSDPGTGVPGYTF.

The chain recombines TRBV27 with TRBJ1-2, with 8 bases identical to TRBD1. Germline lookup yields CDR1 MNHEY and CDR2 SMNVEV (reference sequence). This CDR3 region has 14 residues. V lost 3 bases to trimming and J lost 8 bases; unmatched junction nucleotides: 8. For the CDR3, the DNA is TGTGCCAGCAGTTTTAGCGGACAGGGAGAGGGCTACACCTTC. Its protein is CASSFSGQGEGYTF.

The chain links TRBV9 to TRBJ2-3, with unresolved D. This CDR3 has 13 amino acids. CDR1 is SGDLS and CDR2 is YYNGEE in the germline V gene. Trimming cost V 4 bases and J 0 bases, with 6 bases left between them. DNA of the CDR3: TGTGCCAGCAGCCCCTTTAGCACAGATACGCAGTATTTT. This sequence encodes CASSPFSTDTQYF.

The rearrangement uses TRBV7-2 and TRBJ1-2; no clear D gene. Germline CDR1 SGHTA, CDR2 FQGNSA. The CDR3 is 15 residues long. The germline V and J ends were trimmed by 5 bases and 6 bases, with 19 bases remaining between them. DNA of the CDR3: TGTGCCAGCAGCCCTATGGAGGACGGAAGAGATGGCTACACCTTC. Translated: CASSPMEDGRDGYTF.

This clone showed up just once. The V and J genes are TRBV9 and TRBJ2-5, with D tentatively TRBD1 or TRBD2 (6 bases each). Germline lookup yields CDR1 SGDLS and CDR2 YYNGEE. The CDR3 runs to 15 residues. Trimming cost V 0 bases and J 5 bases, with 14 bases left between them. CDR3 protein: CASSVDTGARETQYF. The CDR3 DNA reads TGTGCCAGCAGCGTAGACACGGGGGCAAGGGAGACCCAGTACTTC.

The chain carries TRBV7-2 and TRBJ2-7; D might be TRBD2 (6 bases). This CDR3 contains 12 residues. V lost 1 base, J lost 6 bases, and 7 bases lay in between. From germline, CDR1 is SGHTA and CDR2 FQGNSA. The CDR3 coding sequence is TGTGCCAGCAGCTTAGGCGGGGTCGAGCAGTACTTC. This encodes CASSLGGVEQYF. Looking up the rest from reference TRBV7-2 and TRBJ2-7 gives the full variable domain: GAGVSQSPSNKVTEKGKDVELRCDPISGHTALYWYRQSLGQGLEFLIYFQGNSAPDKSGLPSDRFSAERTGGSVSTLTIQRTQQEDSAVYLCASSLGGVEQYFGPGTRLTVT.

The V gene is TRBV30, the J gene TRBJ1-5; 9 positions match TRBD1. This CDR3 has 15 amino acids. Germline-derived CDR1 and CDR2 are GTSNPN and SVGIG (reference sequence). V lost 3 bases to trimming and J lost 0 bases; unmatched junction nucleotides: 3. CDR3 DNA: TGTGCCTGGAGACAGGGGGCGCATAGCAATCAGCCCCAGCATTTT. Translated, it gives CAWRQGAHSNQPQHF.